The source of this TCR beta chain is a study of blood T cell repertoires in COVID-19. Germline CDR1 reads SGHTA; CDR2 reads FQGNSA. CDR3 length: 13 residues. The ends were cut back, 4 bases at V and 5 bases at J, with 8 bases in the middle. Libraries were prepared by immunoSEQ multiplex PCR; TCRdb keeps only in-frame clonotypes and omits some of them. Of under 250,000 clones listed, approximately 86% are singletons. The sample was peripheral blood. The chain uses TRBV7-2 and TRBJ2-2; possible D gene TRBD1, 6 bases. The origin of this receptor is a woman in her seventies with active or convalescent COVID-19. The CDR3 coding sequence is TGTGCCAGCAGCTCCCAGGGGACCGGGGAGCTGTTTTTT. Its translation is CASSSQGTGELFF. The variable domain in full, with the rest retrieved from reference TRBV7-2 and TRBJ2-2, is GAGVSQSPSNKVTEKGKDVELRCDPISGHTALYWYRQSLGQGLEFLIYFQGNSAPDKSGLPSDRFSAERTGGSVSTLTIQRTQQEDSAVYLCASSSQGTGELFFGEGSRLTVL.